This TCR beta chain was sequenced for a study of T cells in Graves' hyperthyroidism and ophthalmopathy. The overall study: Peripheral blood specimens were obtained at initial diagnosis, prior to any treatment. Study-wide findings and caveats: Blood also carried most thyroid clonotypes expanded above 0.001.

This clonotype was found many times. Its target is unknown. The CDR3 extends over 15 amino acids. Per germline, CDR1 SGHTA and CDR2 FQGNSA. Trimming removed 5 bases at V and 2 bases at J, with 16 bases between. The PBMCs had their origin in 7.5 to 10 ml of fresh peripheral blood. Amplification targeted TCR beta CDR3 regions from RNA transcripts. With the HTBI primer set, the TCR CDR3 went through a first round of RT-PCR. TCRdb re-analysed the multiplex PCR reads in MiXCR, keeping a single row per CDR3 protein. Here the sample spans roughly 500,000 distinct CDR3 sequences, approximately 16% being singletons.

Material: blood. The V call is TRBV7-2, the J call TRBJ2-7, with D tentatively TRBD1 (6 bases). The TCR comes from a woman aged 30 to 39 with Graves' ophthalmopathy. CDR3 DNA: TGTGCCAGCAGCCCCCCCGGCAGGGGCCCCTACGAGCAGTACTTC. It is translated as CASSPPGRGPYEQYF. Full variable domain (rest looked up from reference TRBV7-2 and TRBJ2-7): GAGVSQSPSNKVTEKGKDVELRCDPISGHTALYWYRQSLGQGLEFLIYFQGNSAPDKSGLPSDRFSAERTGGSVSTLTIQRTQQEDSAVYLCASSPPGRGPYEQYFGPGTRLTVT.